A selection of T cell receptor beta chains follows, all from one sample in a study of cytomegalovirus exposure and HLA in healthy donors. Some clones are missing from TCRdb's copy, which holds only in-frame ones; the method was immunoSEQ multiplex PCR. This table holds some 28,000 clones, about 66% found once. Material: PBMCs. All receptors derive from a male donor in good health and CMV-seropositive. Each CDR3 is given with its conserved first and last residue. Each record gives: V gene, CDR3 length, CDR3 protein.

TRBV11-2	15	CASSLHRGGNEKLFF
TRBV18	15	CASLAGGFQTGELFF
TRBV7-2	15	CASSELPQGNSPLHF
TRBV5-8	16	CASSLPGTVAAHEQYF
TRBV18	14	CASSRDRESYGYTF
TRBV4-1	15	CASSPSSGGNTEAFF
TRBV4-2	15	CASSQSGTGATEAFF
TRBV19	17	CASTVGGTGANFYGYTF
TRBV18	12	CASSPADEKLFF
TRBV18	13	CASSRDRDQPQHF
TRBV6-5	14	CASTRTGVTGELFF
TRBV30	15	CAWSRTGLGTDTQYF
TRBV7-9	15	CASSPRGTWNTEAFF
TRBV2	15	CASSQTSGRGHEQFF
TRBV18	14	CASSPDRVGQPQHF
TRBV27	17	CASSPGRLAATTDTQYF
TRBV28	14	CASRRQGLNQPQHF
TRBV5-4	16	CASSSWTGGQDGELFF
TRBV14	15	CASSQIQDNKNIQYF
TRBV6-1	15	CASSGTSGGADTQYF
TRBV30	15	CAWSWGLAGAPEQYF
TRBV28	15	CASSPSRQWDIEAFF
TRBV7-7	14	CASSLNQGSGTQYF
TRBV9	16	CASSVGGGSSTDTQYF
TRBV28	12	CASRGVTVEAFF
TRBV7-9	13	CSSSIQGFGELFF
TRBV5-1	15	CASSSGTGEGDEQYF
TRBV18	15	CASSLDQGGQETQYF
TRBV6-5	13	CASNPTGNTEAFF
TRBV28	17	CASSSLRTGQKNQPQHF
TRBV28	17	CASSLAPRAGGPYEQYF
TRBV7-9	13	CASSAGRSYEQYF
TRBV10-1	13	CASSEGPSTTIYF
TRBV7-8	16	CASSLVPRTSPGELFF
TRBV7-2	13	CASSPDLDRPQHF
TRBV11-3	11	CASSPGPEAFF
TRBV30	15	CAWRPPGTGNQGYTF
TRBV7-8	15	CASTASRTNSYEQYF
TRBV30	15	CAWSLAGPGANVLTF
TRBV21-1	12	CASSKAQGELFF
TRBV7-2	15	CASRDARGLRHEQFF
TRBV6-4	18	CASSDWPPGSPPQETQYF
TRBV7-9	16	CASRSLGRGLGEKLFF
TRBV6-6	14	CASSPRQGARGYTF
TRBV6-5	14	CASSYTTGGTEAFF
TRBV5-1	15	CASSSAGQGHTGYTF